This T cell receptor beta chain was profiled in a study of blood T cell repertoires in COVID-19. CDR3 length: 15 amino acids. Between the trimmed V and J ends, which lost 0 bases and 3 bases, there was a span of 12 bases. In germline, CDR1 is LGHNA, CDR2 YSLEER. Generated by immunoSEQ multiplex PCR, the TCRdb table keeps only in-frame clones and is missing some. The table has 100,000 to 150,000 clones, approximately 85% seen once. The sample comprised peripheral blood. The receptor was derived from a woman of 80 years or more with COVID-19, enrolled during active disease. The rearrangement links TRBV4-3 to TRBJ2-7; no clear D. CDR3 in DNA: TGCGCCAGCAGCCAAGAATACAGCAACTTCTACGAGCAGTACTTC. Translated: CASSQEYSNFYEQYF.